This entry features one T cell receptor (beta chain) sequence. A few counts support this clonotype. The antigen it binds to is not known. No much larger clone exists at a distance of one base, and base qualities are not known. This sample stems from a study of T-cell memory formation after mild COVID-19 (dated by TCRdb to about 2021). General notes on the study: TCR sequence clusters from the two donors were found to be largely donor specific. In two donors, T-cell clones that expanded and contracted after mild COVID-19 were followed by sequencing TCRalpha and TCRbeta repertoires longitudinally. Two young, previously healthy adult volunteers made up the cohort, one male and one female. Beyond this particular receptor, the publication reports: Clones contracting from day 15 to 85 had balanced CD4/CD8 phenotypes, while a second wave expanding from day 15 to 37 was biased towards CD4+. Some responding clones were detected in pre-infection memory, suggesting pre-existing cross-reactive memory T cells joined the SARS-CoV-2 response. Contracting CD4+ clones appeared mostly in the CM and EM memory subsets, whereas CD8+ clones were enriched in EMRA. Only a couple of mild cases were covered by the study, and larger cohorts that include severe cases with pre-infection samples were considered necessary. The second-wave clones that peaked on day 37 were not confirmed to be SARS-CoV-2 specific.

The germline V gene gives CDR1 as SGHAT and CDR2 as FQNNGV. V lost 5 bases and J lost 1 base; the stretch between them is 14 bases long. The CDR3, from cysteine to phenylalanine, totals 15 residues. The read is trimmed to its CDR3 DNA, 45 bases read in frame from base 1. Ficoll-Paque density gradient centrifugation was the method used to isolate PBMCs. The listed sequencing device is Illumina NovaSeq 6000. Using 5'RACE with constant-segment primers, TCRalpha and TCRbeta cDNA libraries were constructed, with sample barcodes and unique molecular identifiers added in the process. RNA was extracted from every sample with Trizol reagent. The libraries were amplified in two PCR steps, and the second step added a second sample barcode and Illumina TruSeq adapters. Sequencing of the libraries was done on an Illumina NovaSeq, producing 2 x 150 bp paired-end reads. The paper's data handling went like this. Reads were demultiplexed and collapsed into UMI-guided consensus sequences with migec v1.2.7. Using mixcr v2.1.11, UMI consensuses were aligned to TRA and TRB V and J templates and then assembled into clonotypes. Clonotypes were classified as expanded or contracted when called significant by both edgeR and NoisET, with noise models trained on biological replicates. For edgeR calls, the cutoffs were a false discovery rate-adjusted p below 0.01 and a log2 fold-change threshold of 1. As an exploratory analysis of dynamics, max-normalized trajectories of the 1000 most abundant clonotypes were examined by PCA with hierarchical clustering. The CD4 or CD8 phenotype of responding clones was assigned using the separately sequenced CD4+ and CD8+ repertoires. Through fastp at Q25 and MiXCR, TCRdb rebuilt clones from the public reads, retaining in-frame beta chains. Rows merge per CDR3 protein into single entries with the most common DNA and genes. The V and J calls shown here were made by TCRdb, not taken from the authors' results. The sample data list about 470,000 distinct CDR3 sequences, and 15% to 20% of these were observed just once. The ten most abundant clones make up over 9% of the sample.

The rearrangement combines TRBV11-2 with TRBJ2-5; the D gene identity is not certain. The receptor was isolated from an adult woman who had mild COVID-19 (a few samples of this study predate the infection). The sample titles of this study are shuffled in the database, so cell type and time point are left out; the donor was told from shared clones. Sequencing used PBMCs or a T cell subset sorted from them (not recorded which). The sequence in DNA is TGTGCCAGCAGCCAACCCTGGACCTCCCAAGAGACCCAGTACTTC. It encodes CASSQPWTSQETQYF.